Presented here are 26 T cell receptor beta chains from one specimen sequenced in a study of tissue T cells after allogeneic stem cell transplantation. This sample's time point: mouse harvest day 14 after allogeneic transplant. Each mouse received 10^7 T-cell-depleted marrow cells plus 10^6 splenic CD5+ T cells by tail vein. The data were produced by immunoSEQ multiplex PCR, yet TCRdb's version contains in-frame clones alone and is incomplete. The data contain about 5,200 clones, about 30% of them seen just once; the ten biggest clones take up around 4.3%. The sequencing input was skin. All receptors come from a female BALB/c mouse given C57BL/6 T cells with graft-versus-host disease after an allogeneic hematopoietic cell transplant.

By sample share, this clone is large. Here the gene names and germline are mouse. The read ends 1 residue before the CDR3 terminus; that terminus is restored from the germline J gene. The rearrangement links TRBV2 to TRBJ2-3; no definite D call. This CDR3 region has 14 residues. CDR1 and CDR2 (germline): LGHNA, YSYQKL. The germline V and J ends were trimmed by 0 bases and 4 bases, with 8 bases remaining between them. The sequenced part of the CDR3 DNA is TGTGCCAGCAGCCAAGAATTCAGATCAGAAACGCTGTAT. The encoded protein is CASSQEFRSETLY. The CDR3 as a whole reads CASSQEFRSETLYF.

Remarks on this clone: Each gene name is a mouse one. CDR3 residues: CASSPRDRQDTQYF. The sequenced part of the CDR3 DNA is TGTGCCAGCAGCCCCCGGGACAGACAAGACACCCAGTAC. This chain links TRBV5 with TRBJ2-5, with 7 bases identical to TRBD1. Read data end 1 residue before the CDR3 end; the end is taken from the germline J gene. With V trimmed by 4 bases and J by 3 bases, 4 bases remained unmatched. The CDR3 has 14 amino acids. The germline V gene has CDR1 LGHNA and CDR2 YNLKQL (reference sequence).

This clone was seen a handful of times. Gene names refer to mouse genes. The read gets to within 1 residue of the CDR3 end, and the germline J gene fills in the rest. This sequence joins TRBV14 and TRBJ2-4; TRBD1 agrees at 8 bases. V gave up 3 bases and J gave up 0 bases; unmatched junction bases: 3. The CDR3 loop spans 15 amino acids. Germline V gene sequence: CDR1 SGHDT, CDR2 FRDEAV. CDR3 sequence: CASSSQGGSQNTLYF. The CDR3 DNA, read in part, is TGTGCCAGCAGTTCACAGGGGGGTAGTCAAAACACCTTGTAC.

A remark on this clone: These gene names are mouse names. Read coverage stops 1 residue before the CDR3 terminus; the germline J gene supplies the remainder. The chain recombines TRBV5 with TRBJ2-5; 13 bases map to TRBD2. CDR1 LGHNA and CDR2 YNLKQL come from the germline V gene (reference sequence). V lost 1 base and J lost 6; bases outside the gene matches: 1. The CDR3 totals 15 residues. CDR3 DNA, as far as it was read: TGTGCCAGCAGCCAAGGGACTGGGGGGGCTGACACCCAGTAC. As protein: CASSQGTGGADTQY. The complete CDR3 reads CASSQGTGGADTQYF.

Comment on this clone: The germline and genes are mouse ones. The read ends 1 residue early relative to the CDR3; the germline J gene fills the gap. The V call is TRBV12-2, the J call TRBJ1-4; TRBD1 aligns across 8 bases. V lost 3 bases to trimming and J lost 3 bases; unmatched junction nucleotides: 2. CDR1 and CDR2 from the germline V gene are SGHLS and HYDKME. This CDR3 has 14 amino acids. CDR3 bases read: TGTGCCAGCTCTTCACAGGGGGCCAACGAAAGATTATTT. Amino acids: CASSSQGANERLF. The CDR3, in full, reads CASSSQGANERLFF.

Judged by abundance, this clone is medium-sized (0.01 to 0.1%). These gene names are mouse names. From the germline J gene comes the end of the CDR3, since the read stops 1 residue before it. This sequence joins TRBV26 and TRBJ2-4; possibly TRBD1 for D (5 bases). Trimming left V 6 bases short and J 0 bases short, with 10 bases between. The CDR3 has 14 amino acids. Germline CDR1 is KGHPV and CDR2 is FQNQEV (reference sequence). The covered CDR3 bases are TGTGCCAGCAGCCCGGACATCAGTCAAAACACCTTGTAC. This codes for CASSPDISQNTLY. The full-length CDR3 reads as CASSPDISQNTLYF. The whole variable domain, filled in from reference TRBV26 and TRBJ2-4, reads NSKVIQTPRYLVKGQGQKAKMRCIPEKGHPVVFWYQQNKNNEFKFLINFQNQEVLQQIDMTEKRFSAECPSNSPCSLEIQSSEAGDSALYLCASSPDISQNTLYFGAGTRLSVL.

For this clone: Mouse gene names and germline throughout. Coverage ceases 1 residue before the CDR3 finishes, and the germline J gene fills in the end. This chain joins TRBV3 and TRBJ2-7; 9 bases map to TRBD1. The CDR3 runs to 14 residues. The junction had 6 bases not matched to a gene; V was cut back by 1 base and J by 8 bases. CDR1 is SNHLY and CDR2 is FYNGKV in the germline V gene (reference sequence). The CDR3 bases that were read are TGTGCCAGCAGCTTAGGGGGACAGGGAGGAAAACAGTAC. This sequence encodes CASSLGGQGGKQY. The full CDR3 is CASSLGGQGGKQYF.

In its sample, this clone ranks as medium-sized. The listed genes are named as in mouse. CDR3 region: CSSSQLTGSSYEQYF. CDR3 DNA (partial): TGCTCCAGCAGTCAATTGACAGGGAGCTCCTATGAACAGTAC. This rearrangement joins TRBV23 to TRBJ2-7; the DNA was not used to check the table's D call, TRBD1. Read data end 1 residue before the CDR3 end; the end is taken from the germline J gene. The CDR3 is 15 residues long. Germline V CDR1 and CDR2: KGHTA, FQNQQP.

By share of the sample, this clone is medium-sized (0.01 to 0.1%). Any gene name here is a mouse gene name. The DNA read from the CDR3 is TGTGCCAGCAGCTTAAACCCAAACTCCGACTACACC. Encoded protein: CASSLNPNSDYT. The CDR3 in its entirety is CASSLNPNSDYTF. The chain couples TRBV3 to TRBJ1-2; D gene unclear. The read ends 1 residue before the CDR3 terminus; that terminus is restored from the germline J gene. CDR3 length: 13 residues. V lost 2 bases, J lost 0 bases, and 4 bases lay in between. Germline values: CDR1 SNHLY, CDR2 FYNGKV (reference sequence).

By proportion, this clone is medium-sized (0.01 to 0.1%). Gene names denote mouse genes. The CDR3 end is not reached by the read, which stops 1 residue before it; the germline J gene fills it in. The chain links TRBV23 to TRBJ1-3. The CDR3 runs to 15 residues. CDR1 KGHTA and CDR2 FQNQQP come from the germline V gene. The DNA read from the CDR3 is TGCTCCAGCAGTCATAGGGCGGGTTCTGGAAATACGCTCTAT. This encodes CSSSHRAGSGNTLY. The CDR3, in full, reads CSSSHRAGSGNTLYF.

With respect to this clone: Germline and genes here are mouse. With the read ending 1 residue before the CDR3 end, the germline J gene is used to fill in that end. The chain employs TRBV13-2 and TRBJ1-4; tentative D call: TRBD1 (5 bases). Germline lookup yields CDR1 NNHNN and CDR2 SYGAGS (reference sequence). Trimming stripped 3 bases from V and 4 bases from J, with 10 bases between. The CDR3 spans 14 residues. CDR3 DNA, as far as it was read: TGTGCCAGCGGTGGGCGGACAAACAACGAAAGATTATTT. Translating gives CASGGRTNNERLF. The full CDR3 sequence reads CASGGRTNNERLFF.

This clone was counted only a few times. The gene names given are mouse names. The read is 1 residue too short to cover the CDR3 end, so that end is filled in from the germline J gene. The rearrangement uses TRBV26 and TRBJ2-4; 10 bases fit TRBD2. Trimming at V came to 7 bases and at J to 7 bases, leaving 5 bases not matched to a gene. The CDR3 loop spans 13 amino acids. CDR1 KGHPV and CDR2 FQNQEV come from the germline V gene (reference sequence). Incomplete CDR3 DNA: TGTGCCAGCATGCTGGGGGGGCGCGACACCTTGTAC. This translates into CASMLGGRDTLY. The complete CDR3 reads CASMLGGRDTLYF.

In regard to this clone: Any gene name here is a mouse gene name. The read ends 1 residue before the CDR3 terminus; that terminus is restored from the germline J gene. The chain employs TRBV1 and TRBJ1-1, with D hard to call. CDR1 and CDR2 from the germline V gene are NSQYPW and LRSPGD (reference sequence). The CDR3 consists of 11 residues. With 0 bases removed from V and 8 bases from J, the gap between germline ends came to 4 bases. CDR3 amino acids: CTCSADQEVFF. The part of the CDR3 DNA that was read is TGCACCTGCAGTGCAGATCAGGAAGTCTTC.

This clone has just one count. Genes and germline are mouse. The read comes to an end 1 residue before the CDR3 does, leaving the germline J gene to fill in the end. The chain links TRBV12-2 to TRBJ2-5; 9 nucleotides align to TRBD1. Germline assignment: CDR1 SGHLS and CDR2 HYDKME. V was pared by 2 bases and J by 5 bases, with 1 base of the junction left unmatched. The length of the CDR3 is 13 residues. The sequenced CDR3 bases are TGTGCCAGCTCTCCGGACAGGGGAGACACCCAGTAC. Its translation is CASSPDRGDTQY. Given in full, the CDR3 is CASSPDRGDTQYF.

As for this clone: Germline and genes here are mouse. The missing CDR3 end, 1 residue past where the read stops, is filled in from the germline J gene. The chain combines TRBV26 with TRBJ1-1; 8 bases are a match to TRBD1. CDR1 KGHPV and CDR2 FQNQEV come from the germline V gene (reference sequence). V shed 4 bases, J shed 6 bases, and the junction held 4 bases outside the gene matches. CDR3 length equals 13 residues. CDR3 protein: CASSPRGRPEVFF. CDR3 bases read: TGTGCCAGCAGTCCCAGGGGGCGCCCAGAAGTCTTC.

Comments on this clone: Germline and genes: mouse. The chain's CDR3 is CASSPRTAQNTLYF. The sequenced part of the CDR3 DNA is TGTGCCAGCAGTCCCCGGACGGCTCAAAACACCTTGTAC. V usage is TRBV26 and J usage is TRBJ2-4; D gene unclear. Read coverage stops 1 residue before the CDR3 terminus; the germline J gene supplies the remainder. V gave up 4 bases and J gave up 2 bases, with 10 bases separating them. Per germline, CDR1 KGHPV and CDR2 FQNQEV (reference sequence). The CDR3 covers 14 residues.

This clone was found a few times. The listed genes are named as in mouse. The CDR3 end falls 1 residue outside the read, so it is completed with the germline J gene. The J gene is TRBJ2-3, the V gene TRBV26; D is ambiguous. The CDR3 length is 14 residues. Per the germline V gene, CDR1 is KGHPV and CDR2 is FQNQEV (reference sequence). Trimming took 1 base from V and 0 from J, leaving 5 bases between them. The CDR3 sequence: CASSLYSSAETLYF. The DNA read from the CDR3 is TGTGCCAGCAGTCTGTACAGTAGTGCAGAAACGCTGTAT. The full variable domain, rest sourced from reference TRBV26 and TRBJ2-3, is NSKVIQTPRYLVKGQGQKAKMRCIPEKGHPVVFWYQQNKNNEFKFLINFQNQEVLQQIDMTEKRFSAECPSNSPCSLEIQSSEAGDSALYLCASSLYSSAETLYFGSGTRLTVL.

Regarding this clone: Mouse germline and gene names are used. The read terminates 1 residue ahead of where the CDR3 ends, so the germline J gene completes it. The J gene is TRBJ2-5, the V gene TRBV13-3, with D tentatively TRBD2 (7 bases). The CDR3 is made up of 14 amino acids. Germline V CDR1 and CDR2: NNHDY, SYVADS. The V gene lost 0 bases and the J gene lost 6 bases, with 11 bases spanning the gap. The CDR3 sequence is CASSDGGAGDTQYF. CDR3 bases read: TGTGCCAGCAGTGATGGGGGGGCGGGTGACACCCAGTAC.

This clone was observed a handful of times. The genes and germline here are from mouse. With the read ending 1 residue before the CDR3 end, the germline J gene is used to fill in that end. V gene TRBV31 combines with J gene TRBJ2-7; TRBD2 agrees at 9 bases. Germline V gene data show CDR1 as GKSSPN and CDR2 as SITVG. The CDR3 has 14 residues. The ends lost 0 bases at V and 2 bases at J; junction bases unmatched: 2. This CDR3 is CAWSLGTGTYEQYF. The sequenced CDR3 bases are TGTGCCTGGAGTCTAGGGACTGGGACCTATGAACAGTAC.

Only a few counts were recorded for this clone. The listed genes are named as in mouse. The CDR3 end lies 1 residue beyond the end of the read and is filled in from the germline J gene. The gene calls are TRBV26 and TRBJ2-7; perhaps TRBD2 as D (7 bases). CDR1 is KGHPV and CDR2 is FQNQEV in the germline V gene (reference sequence). V lost 0 bases, J lost 4 bases, and 10 bases lay in between. CDR3 size: 14 residues. CDR3 bases read: TGTGCCAGCAGTCTGTCTGGGGGGCATTATGAACAGTAC. Encoded protein: CASSLSGGHYEQY. The entire CDR3 protein reads CASSLSGGHYEQYF.

Relative to its sample, this clone is medium-sized. The gene symbols are mouse symbols. The CDR3 end lies 1 residue beyond the end of the read and is filled in from the germline J gene. The V and J genes are TRBV26 and TRBJ2-1; TRBD2 matches at 11 bases. After removal of 6 bases from V and 3 bases from J, the junction contained 7 bases not matched to a gene. The CDR3 spans 16 residues. From germline, CDR1 is KGHPV and CDR2 FQNQEV (reference sequence). The part of the CDR3 DNA that was read is TGTGCCAGCAGCGACGACTGGGGGGGTAGCTATGCTGAGCAGTTC. Protein sequence: CASSDDWGGSYAEQF. The whole CDR3 sequence reads CASSDDWGGSYAEQFF. Filled out from reference TRBV26 and TRBJ2-1, the complete variable domain reads NSKVIQTPRYLVKGQGQKAKMRCIPEKGHPVVFWYQQNKNNEFKFLINFQNQEVLQQIDMTEKRFSAECPSNSPCSLEIQSSEAGDSALYLCASSDDWGGSYAEQFFGPGTRLTVL.

By frequency in the sample, this clone is medium-sized (0.01 to 0.1%). The gene names given are mouse names. The DNA ends 1 residue before the CDR3 does, and the rest of the CDR3 is filled in from the germline J gene. V and J are TRBV26 and TRBJ2-1; possibly TRBD1 or TRBD2 for D (5 bases each). V lost 2 bases and J lost 7, with 9 bases in between. This CDR3 spans 13 amino acids. Germline values: CDR1 KGHPV, CDR2 FQNQEV (reference sequence). Incomplete CDR3 DNA: TGTGCCAGCAGTCTGGGGGCGCGGGCTGAGCAGTTC. Protein: CASSLGARAEQF. The whole CDR3 sequence reads CASSLGARAEQFF.

This clone was picked up a small number of times. All gene names here are mouse names. From the germline J gene comes the end of the CDR3, since the read stops 1 residue before it. This chain joins TRBV13-1 and TRBJ2-4; D is uncertain. V dropped 0 bases and J dropped 5 bases, with 1 base sitting between them. The germline CDR1 and CDR2 sequences are NSHNY and SYGAGN. The CDR3 has 11 amino acids. Partial CDR3 DNA: TGTGCCAGCAGTGATGTAAACACCTTGTAC. This sequence encodes CASSDVNTLY. The whole CDR3 is CASSDVNTLYF.

This clone has a handful of counts. Germline and genes here are mouse. This chain's CDR3 is CASSRTGRKNNQAPLF. The sequenced CDR3 bases are TGTGCCAGCAGTCGGACAGGGAGGAAGAACAACCAGGCTCCGCTT. This sequence joins TRBV13-1 and TRBJ1-5; TRBD1 matches at 8 bases. The read halts 1 residue ahead of the CDR3 end, with the missing end drawn from the germline J gene. V trimming: 4 bases; J trimming: 1 base; junction bases outside the gene matches: 7. CDR3 size: 16 residues. Germline values: CDR1 NSHNY, CDR2 SYGAGN.

As for this clone: Gene names and germline refer to mouse. The CDR3 end is not reached by the read, which stops 1 residue before it; the germline J gene fills it in. The chain has TRBV13-2 and TRBJ2-5, with 11 bases lining up with TRBD2. This CDR3 has 15 amino acids. V lost 0 bases and J lost 4; bases outside the gene matches: 1. CDR1 NNHNN and CDR2 SYGAGS come from the germline V gene (reference sequence). The CDR3 sequence: CASGDDWGGKDTQYF. CDR3 bases read: TGTGCCAGCGGTGATGACTGGGGGGGCAAAGACACCCAGTAC.

This clone is labeled medium-sized. Mouse germline and gene names are used. The observed sequence ends 1 residue before the CDR3 terminus, with the missing tail filled in from the germline J gene. The rearrangement joins TRBV26 to TRBJ2-7; D is uncertain. This CDR3 comprises 11 residues. The V end was cut by 6 bases, the J end by 0 bases, with 3 bases between. CDR1 is KGHPV and CDR2 is FQNQEV in the germline V gene (reference sequence). The chain's CDR3 is CASSPSYEQYF. The sequenced part of the CDR3 DNA is TGTGCCAGCAGCCCCTCCTATGAACAGTAC.